The 18 T cell receptor beta chains below come from one sample, sequenced in a study of kidney transplant recipient with SARS-CoV-2 infection. One entry per CDR3 protein, called by TCRdb with MiXCR from the reads. The data show 250,000 or so distinct CDR3 sequences, with around 30% seen just once and roughly 7% held by the top ten. The source was a blood sample, collected at baseline and on day 111 from a kidney transplant recipient. These receptors were obtained from a male patient aged 30 to 40 who had COVID-19 and was a kidney transplant recipient. Part of the T cells may come from the graft donor.

This clonotype has at least ten counts. This rearrangement joins TRBV6-2 or TRBV6-3 to TRBJ2-7, with a possible D match to TRBD2 (6 bases). V lost 8 bases to trimming and J lost 2 bases, with 13 bases between them. The CDR3 runs 13 residues. In germline, CDR1 is MNHEY, CDR2 SVGEGT. This CDR3 is CASRRDSAYEQYF. The CDR3 DNA reads as TGTGCCAGCCGCCGGGACTCAGCCTACGAGCAGTACTTC.

The gene calls are TRBV18 and TRBJ2-1; 8 bases fit TRBD1. The V gene's germline CDR1 is KGHSH and CDR2 LQKENI. Germline trimming cut 3 bases from V and 1 base from J; bases unmatched to any gene: 8. The CDR3 contains 17 residues. The CDR3 loop reads CASSPTPGQGSYNEQFF. CDR3 nucleotide sequence: TGTGCCAGCTCACCCACACCAGGACAGGGTTCCTACAATGAGCAGTTCTTC.

This clonotype was detected many times. This chain connects TRBV5-1 to TRBJ1-1; D is ambiguous. CDR3 length equals 16 residues. The germline V gene encodes CDR1 SGHRS and CDR2 YFSETQ. The V end was cut by 0 bases, the J end by 0 bases, with 12 bases between. The CDR3: CASSLDVALMNTEAFF. The CDR3 DNA reads TGCGCCAGCAGCTTGGATGTCGCCCTCATGAACACTGAAGCTTTCTTT.

This clonotype was observed a single time. This chain uses TRBV30 with TRBJ2-3, with 9 nucleotides matching TRBD1. Germline V gene sequence: CDR1 GTSNPN, CDR2 SVGIG (reference sequence). J lost 2 bases, V lost 4 bases, and 7 bases had no gene match. This CDR3 comprises 15 residues. CDR3 nucleotide sequence: TGTGCCTGGAATCCGGGACAGGGATACACAGATACGCAGTATTTT. Protein product: CAWNPGQGYTDTQYF.

This clonotype has at least ten counts. The chain links TRBV6-4 to TRBJ1-2, with D possibly being TRBD1 (5 bases). Germline assignment: CDR1 MRHNA and CDR2 SNTAGT. The CDR3 length is 17 residues. V dropped 5 bases and J dropped 4 bases, with 23 bases sitting between them. In DNA, the CDR3 is TGTGCCAGCAGTAGGGGTCCCTCACACGGAAAGACCTATGGCTACACCTTC. It yields the protein CASSRGPSHGKTYGYTF.

In regard to this clonotype: A much more abundant neighbour one base away suggests this may be a read error. The gene calls are TRBV3-1 and TRBJ1-1; D remains unclear. The germline gives CDR1 LGHDT, CDR2 YNNKEL (reference sequence). The CDR3 has 17 residues. V was trimmed by 5 bases and J by 4 bases, leaving 23 bases between them. This CDR3 reads CASSSDDPISTRTEAFF. CDR3 DNA: TGTGCCAGCAGCTCGGATGATCCCATTTCAACTCGCACTGAAGCTTTCTTT.

For this clonotype: Just one base apart from a much larger clone, this may be a read error. The V gene is TRBV7-9, the J gene TRBJ1-4; the D is unclear. Germline lookup yields CDR1 SEHNR and CDR2 FQNEAQ (reference sequence). The CDR3 is 14 residues long. CDR3 nucleotide sequence: TGTGCCAGCAGCTTAGGGAGCACTAATGAAAGACTGTTTTTT. It encodes CASSLGSTNERLFF.

Ten or more counts support this clonotype. The chain recombines TRBV9 with TRBJ1-3, with TRBD1 identical over 7 bases. The CDR3 is made up of 13 amino acids. After removal of 6 bases from V and 1 base from J, the junction contained 1 base not matched to a gene. Germline V CDR1 and CDR2: SGDLS, YYNGEE. DNA for the CDR3: TGTGCCAGCACGACAGGGTCTGGAAACACCATATATTTT. Amino acids: CASTTGSGNTIYF.

This clonotype showed up just a few times. A much larger clone lies a single base off, so this may be a read error. This chain links TRBV18 with TRBJ1-2; tentative D call: TRBD1 (5 bases). The germline gives CDR1 KGHSH, CDR2 LQKENI. The V and J ends lost 2 bases and 0 bases respectively, with 13 bases between them. This CDR3 is built from 16 residues. The CDR3 bases are TGTGCCAGCTCACCAGCCGGGACGGGAGCTAACTATGGCTACACCTTC. Protein sequence: CASSPAGTGANYGYTF.

The chain combines TRBV27 with TRBJ2-5; D is unresolved. The CDR3 spans 14 residues. The ends were cut back, 2 bases at V and 0 bases at J, with 7 bases in the middle. The germline V gene has CDR1 MNHEY and CDR2 SMNVEV (reference sequence). The CDR3 here is CASSLTPYQETQYF. CDR3 nucleotide sequence: TGTGCCAGCAGTTTAACCCCGTACCAAGAGACCCAGTACTTC.

Many counts were recorded for this clonotype. The gene calls are TRBV12-3 or TRBV12-4 and TRBJ1-6; a weak D match, TRBD1 (6 bases). This CDR3 has 14 amino acids. V was trimmed by 3 bases and J by 8 bases, leaving 11 bases between them. The CDR3, as DNA: TGTGCCAGCAGTTTGGGGACAACCCATTCACCCCTCCACTTT. This encodes CASSLGTTHSPLHF.

Ten or more counts support this clonotype. The chain recombines TRBV7-2 with TRBJ2-7, with D unclear. The CDR3 covers 14 residues. The V gene's germline CDR1 is SGHTA and CDR2 FQGNSA. The ends were cut back, 6 bases at V and 0 bases at J, with 12 bases in the middle. The CDR3: CASSYSASSYEQYF. CDR3 nucleotide sequence: TGTGCCAGCAGTTACTCCGCGAGCTCCTACGAGCAGTACTTC. The variable domain in full, with the rest retrieved from reference TRBV7-2 and TRBJ2-7, is GAGVSQSPSNKVTEKGKDVELRCDPISGHTALYWYRQSLGQGLEFLIYFQGNSAPDKSGLPSDRFSAERTGGSVSTLTIQRTQQEDSAVYLCASSYSASSYEQYFGPGTRLTVT.

This clonotype has at least ten counts. The V gene is TRBV10-3, the J gene TRBJ2-7; TRBD1 matches 8 bases. Germline-derived CDR1 and CDR2 are ENHRY and SYGVKD. This CDR3 has 16 amino acids. The V gene end was trimmed by 2 bases and the J gene end by 4 bases; junction bases not matched to a gene: 10. DNA for the CDR3: TGTGCCATCAGTGAGGAACTTGACAGGGGCGCATACGAGCAGTACTTC. Amino acids: CAISEELDRGAYEQYF.

This clonotype was found once. A single base separates this from a much larger clone, so it may be a read error. The rearrangement links TRBV6-5 to TRBJ1-5, with D tentatively TRBD1 (6 bases). Germline-derived CDR1 and CDR2 are MNHEY and SVGAGI. CDR3 length: 14 residues. The DNA for the CDR3 is TGTGCCAGCAGGAATACAGGGAGCAGTCAGCCCCAGCATTTT. Protein: CASRNTGSSQPQHF.

Note on this clonotype: A read error may be the cause here, since a much bigger clone is one base away. The V call is TRBV24-1, the J call TRBJ1-2; D is uncertain. Germline V gives CDR1 KGHDR, CDR2 SFDVKD. The CDR3 totals 17 residues. The CDR3 spells CATSVLHSTRKTYGNTF. The DNA for the CDR3 is TGTGCCACCAGTGTACTTCATAGTACCAGAAAGACCTATGGCAACACCTTC.

This clonotype came up many times. The rearrangement links TRBV5-1 to TRBJ2-2; 7 bases fit TRBD2. In germline, CDR1 is SGHRS, CDR2 YFSETQ. Trimming took 2 bases from V and 4 from J; bases not matched to a gene: 11. This CDR3 region has 17 residues. The CDR3 DNA follows: TGCGCCAGCAGCTTTGGCCGGCGGGAGAGTGGCACCGGGGAGCTGTTTTTT. Amino acids: CASSFGRRESGTGELFF.

This clonotype was found many times. This sequence joins TRBV2 and TRBJ1-2, with 10 bases aligning to TRBD1. Germline-derived CDR1 and CDR2 are SNHLY and FYNNEI. Germline trimming cut 11 bases from V and 3 bases from J; bases unmatched to any gene: 18. The CDR3 is 17 residues long. Here the CDR3 reads CARRDAGTGARDYGYTF. The CDR3 DNA sequence: TGTGCCCGAAGAGATGCCGGGACAGGGGCGAGAGACTATGGCTACACCTTC.

This sequence joins TRBV3-1 and TRBJ2-7, with 7 bases matching TRBD2. Per the germline V gene, CDR1 is LGHDT and CDR2 is YNNKEL (reference sequence). CDR3 length: 14 residues. CDR3 residues: CDSRGSGNEDEQDV. The CDR3 DNA is TGTGACAGCAGAGGAAGCGGGAACGAAGACGAGCAGGACGTC.